Here is one T cell receptor (beta chain) with its context. The antigen it recognizes is unknown. Within one base of it there is no much larger clone, and no base qualities were kept. Libraries were built with the immunoSEQ multiplex PCR assay. For the multiplex PCR, a mixture combining 60 forward primers for TCR Vbeta segments and 13 reverse primers for TCR Jbeta segments was used. A multiplex PCR assay on genomic DNA amplified the CDR3 region of rearranged TCR beta genes. The Illumina HiSeq System was used to sequence the amplified TCR beta libraries as 87-base-pair reads. Processing in the source paper ran as follows. Across the 500 to 700 repertoires, a later analysis counted 60 million to 90 million unique TCR beta chains, 9.5 million to 12 million of which were shared by at least two donors. Raw reads were error-corrected and collapsed into unique sequences with a nearest-neighbor algorithm that merged closely related sequences to remove PCR and sequencing errors. CDR3 sequences were aligned to IMGT reference sequences to assign V, D and J gene segments. For a sequence to be retained, at least a six-nucleotide match to both a V gene segment and a J gene segment was required. Rearrangements were called productive when the CDR3 lacked stop codons and stayed in frame with V and J; all others were non-productive. CDR3 was defined according to IMGT convention as the region running from the second conserved V-encoded cysteine to the conserved J-encoded phenylalanine. The earlier analysis of around 640 of the donors excluded sequences that lacked an unambiguous match to a single V gene segment. In an earlier analysis of several hundred of the donors, V segments were called functional above 56.7% productive rearrangements and were called segregating when the between-donor standard deviation exceeded 5%. A statistical classification framework was built for diagnosing cytomegalovirus status from the catalog of TCR beta chain sequences. A later analysis assigned V and J genes by comparing TCR nucleotide sequences with IMGT/GENE-DB human TR gene sequences. The TCRdist pipeline was used in a later analysis to assign CDR3 sequences and most-parsimonious VDJ recombination scenarios. In a later analysis, each TCR beta chain was defined by its CDR3 amino acid sequence together with its V-gene family, and reads without a unique V-gene family were excluded. A later analysis removed 592 highly shared, low-generation-probability nucleotide sequences to deal with suspected cross-contamination and a sequencing artifact. A later analysis calculated a clonal expansion index for each public chain from normalized within-repertoire ranks of inferred template counts. In a later analysis, generation probabilities were computed with a VDJ recombination model fitted to out-of-frame rearrangements, and the resulting probabilities were checked against IGoR. In a later analysis, TCR-TCR, TCR-HLA and TCR-CMV co-occurrence was scored with hypergeometric tests, and a repertoire-size bias correction was applied to TCR pairs. In a later analysis, false discovery rates were estimated by permuting HLA or CMV assignments 20 times. In a later analysis, co-occurring TCRs were grouped using DBSCAN, and TCRdist sequence similarity was added for clustering within HLA-allele-positive subsets. For co-occurrence clustering, repertoires with fewer than 30,000 or more than 120,000 public chains were excluded, along with 4 to 6 repertoires with anomalous nucleotide sharing. Drawn from immuneACCESS, this table holds only the in-frame rearrangements with V and J called that TCRdb kept. Clones are partly lost; checked studies trace under half to an unresolved V gene and leave the rest unexplained. V, J and clone size are those of that table, while D and trimming were read from the DNA. The sample profile shows 150,000 or so clones; approximately 79% of them were found once. Together, the top ten hold about 0.93% of the sample.

In total, approximately 690 healthy bone marrow donors made up the cohort. At the time of sampling, all cohort members were nominally healthy, though unrecorded immune exposures were likely present. The donor was CMV seropositive and was included in the group of 270 or so seropositive cohort members. Each donor provided a peripheral blood sample, and peripheral blood mononuclear cells were used for TCR beta sequencing. The Qiagen DNeasy Blood Extraction Kit was used to extract genomic DNA from the blood cell samples. This record belongs to a study of cytomegalovirus exposure and HLA in healthy donors (dated by TCRdb to about 2017). Notes on the research overall: An earlier analysis of approximately 640 of the donors reported 250 to 350 Gb of sequence data and some 120 million unique TCR beta sequences from about 179 million T cells. A later analysis re-analyzed previously published TCR beta repertoires from roughly 630 donors and added high-resolution HLA genotyping to study TCR occurrence patterns. HLA typing covered class I and class II loci at four-digit resolution. Four or five DR-DQ haplotypes were handled as single units for association and clustering because linkage in the cohort was strong. In addition to the first cohort of about 650 subjects, a separate validation cohort of 130 or so different subjects was used. Every repertoire in the discovery cohort had been generated on one and the same sequencing platform. The T cell repertoires of 666 subjects were profiled by immunosequencing and related to cytomegalovirus serostatus. The number of donors typed differed by locus, with roughly 629-640 for A, B, C, DRB1 and DQB1, around 520 for DQA1, over 600 for DPA1, and some 470 for DPB1. Rather than using new phenotypic data, the later analysis identified candidate immune exposures from TCR beta sequences and from how often those sequences occurred across donors. Among the approximately 400 genotyped donors, 81% belonged to the genetic ancestry cluster associated with self-reported Caucasian donors. The study was designed to test whether signatures of past pathogen exposure could be identified by cataloging public T cell receptors. Across some 400 genotyped donors of the cohort, an average of approximately 240,000 unique TCR beta nucleotide sequences per donor were sequenced, and approximately 17% of those sequences were non-productive. To decide whether each TCR beta V gene segment behaved as functional or pseudogenic, an earlier analysis of approximately 600 of the donors relied on high-throughput TCR beta sequencing. To predict cytomegalovirus infection status, the study combined high-throughput TCR immunosequencing, statistical association of individual TCRs with disease status, and machine learning. Donor age, sex, ethnicity and CMV serostatus were compiled alongside the repertoire data. Genome-wide SNP genotypes for about 60% of the roughly 670 donors were used in a later genetic analysis, which treated that subset as a discovery cohort. Roughly 300 gigabases of sequencing data and tens of millions of unique TCR sequences were included in an early release covering over 600 HLA-typed donors.

V has 4 bases trimmed and J has 5 bases trimmed; junction bases matching no gene number 5. CDR1 and CDR2 are read off the germline V gene as ENHRY and SYGVKD. Reading from cysteine to phenylalanine, the CDR3 counts 15 amino acids. Only the CDR3 region is kept as DNA, spanning 45 bases read in frame from base 1. What the study reported, not specific to this receptor: This cohort had only TCR beta chains sequenced, and the lack of alpha or paired-chain data limited which features could be detected. In an earlier analysis of 500 to 650 of the donors, most TCR beta V segments appeared in productive rearrangements about 87% or about 30% of the time, broadly matching IMGT annotations. In vitro tests confirmed that a few of the cytomegalovirus-associated TCR beta chains recognize cytomegalovirus antigens. The earlier analysis of 587 of the donors excluded some 15 rarely observed V segments, including chromosome 9 orphons, because counts were too low. A later analysis found that most CMV-associated TCR beta chains appeared HLA-restricted, with HLA associations seemingly driven largely by CMV exposure. Most TCR sequences were observed very rarely across donors, whereas some public TCRs were present in many individuals. A further reported finding was that TCR beta sequences accurately predicted the HLA-A and HLA-B alleles for most subjects in the first cohort. The authors suggested that the approach could potentially be generalized to other disease states and immunological phenotypes. When HLA alleles, especially DR and DQ, strongly co-occurred, TCR associations were difficult to assign to individual alleles. In a later analysis, several top co-occurrence clusters were reported to appear linked to parvovirus B19, influenza, CMV and Epstein-Barr virus. A total of some 180 TCR beta chains were listed by the study as associated with cytomegalovirus. A later analysis found that HLA-associated TCR beta chains were more clonally expanded and had lower generation probabilities than equally common non-associated chains. Presence/absence analyses assumed roughly uniform sequencing depth across donors, an assumption that may not hold. Linkage disequilibrium might explain the correlated functional status among segregating V segments, but an unknown experimental factor could not be excluded. For the cohort, immune exposure information was limited to CMV serostatus. Some IMGT-functional V segments, including TRBV6-2 and TRBV6-3, could not be told apart with the 87-base-pair reads, so those segments were excluded. A later genetic analysis reported fewer N-insertions in productive TCRs among donors in an Asian-associated ancestry cluster than the roughly 620-donor mean. In a later analysis, the rate of TCR association differed among HLA loci, with DRB1 alleles having the most associated TCRs and HLA-C alleles having the fewest. The classifier was reported to diagnose cytomegalovirus status with high specificity and sensitivity in both the original cohort and the validation cohort. A later analysis associated around 16,000 TCR beta sequences with specific HLA alleles at a false discovery rate of 0.05. Because HLA typing was unavailable for some donors at each locus, only the typed subset was used in association tests. A cluster of highly shared sequence variants was judged likely to represent a technical artifact of the sequencing pipeline. V-gene and J-gene trimming of TCR beta chains was associated with a missense DCLRE1C variant in a later genetic analysis, and the association was replicated in an independent cohort.

The TCR originated in a woman aged 50 to 60 in good health and CMV-seropositive. Here the chain combines TRBV10-3 and TRBJ2-2; the central 9 bases match TRBD2. Sequencing was performed on PBMCs. The DNA sequence is TGTGCCATCAGTGTAGCGGGAGATCGGACCGGGGAGCTGTTTTTT. It is translated as CAISVAGDRTGELFF.